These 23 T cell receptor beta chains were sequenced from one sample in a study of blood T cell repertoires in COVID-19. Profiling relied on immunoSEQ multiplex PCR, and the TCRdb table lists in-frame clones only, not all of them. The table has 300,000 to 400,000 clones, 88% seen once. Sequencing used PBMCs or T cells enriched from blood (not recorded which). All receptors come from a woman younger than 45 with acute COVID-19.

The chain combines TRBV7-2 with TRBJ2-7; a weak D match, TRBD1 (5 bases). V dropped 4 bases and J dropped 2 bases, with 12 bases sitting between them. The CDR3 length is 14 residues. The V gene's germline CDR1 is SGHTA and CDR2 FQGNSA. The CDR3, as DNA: TGTGCCAGCAGCTCCGGACACTTAACCTACGAGCAGTACTTC. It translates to CASSSGHLTYEQYF.

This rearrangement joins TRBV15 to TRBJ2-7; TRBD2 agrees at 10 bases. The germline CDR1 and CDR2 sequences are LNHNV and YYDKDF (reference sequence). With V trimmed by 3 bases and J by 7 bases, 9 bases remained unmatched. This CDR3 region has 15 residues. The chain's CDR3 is CATSRDSGGLEEQYF. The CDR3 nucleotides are TGTGCCACCAGCAGGGATAGCGGGGGGCTCGAGGAGCAGTACTTC.

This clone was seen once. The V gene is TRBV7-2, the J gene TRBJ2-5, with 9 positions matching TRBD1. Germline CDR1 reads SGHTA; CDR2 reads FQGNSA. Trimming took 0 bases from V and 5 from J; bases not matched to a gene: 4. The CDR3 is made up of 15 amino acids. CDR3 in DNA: TGTGCCAGCAGCTTAGCGGGACAGGGTTGGGAGACCCAGTACTTC. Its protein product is CASSLAGQGWETQYF. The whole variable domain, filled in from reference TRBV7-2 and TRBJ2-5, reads GAGVSQSPSNKVTEKGKDVELRCDPISGHTALYWYRQSLGQGLEFLIYFQGNSAPDKSGLPSDRFSAERTGGSVSTLTIQRTQQEDSAVYLCASSLAGQGWETQYFGPGTRLLVL.

CDR3 nucleotides: TGTGCCAGCAGCTCGAGGCCCACAGGGGCAGGTCAGCCCCAGCATTTT. Protein sequence: CASSSRPTGAGQPQHF. The chain uses TRBV5-5 and TRBJ1-5, with TRBD1 matching 7 bases. The CDR3 consists of 16 residues. Per the germline V gene, CDR1 is SGHKS and CDR2 is YYEKEE (reference sequence). V lost 3 bases, J lost 6 bases, and 12 bases stayed unmatched. The entire variable domain, with the rest obtained from reference TRBV5-5 and TRBJ1-5, is as follows: DAGVTQSPTHLIKTRGQQVTLRCSPISGHKSVSWYQQVLGQGPQFIFQYYEKEERGRGNFPDRFSARQFPNYSSELNVNALLLGDSALYLCASSSRPTGAGQPQHFGDGTRLSIL.

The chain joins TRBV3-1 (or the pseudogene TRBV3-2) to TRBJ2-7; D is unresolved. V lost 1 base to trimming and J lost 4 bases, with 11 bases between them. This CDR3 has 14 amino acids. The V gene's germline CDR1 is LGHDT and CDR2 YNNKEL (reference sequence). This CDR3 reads CASSQVDPRYEQYF. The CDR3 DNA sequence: TGTGCCAGCAGCCAAGTTGATCCTAGATACGAGCAGTACTTC.

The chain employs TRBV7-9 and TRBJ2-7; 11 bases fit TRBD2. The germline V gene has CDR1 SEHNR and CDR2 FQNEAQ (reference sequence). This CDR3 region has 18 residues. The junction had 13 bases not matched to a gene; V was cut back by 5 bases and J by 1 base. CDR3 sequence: CASSPGYRRTSGSYEQYF. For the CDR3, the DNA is TGTGCCAGCAGCCCCGGATACCGAAGGACTAGCGGGTCCTACGAGCAGTACTTC.

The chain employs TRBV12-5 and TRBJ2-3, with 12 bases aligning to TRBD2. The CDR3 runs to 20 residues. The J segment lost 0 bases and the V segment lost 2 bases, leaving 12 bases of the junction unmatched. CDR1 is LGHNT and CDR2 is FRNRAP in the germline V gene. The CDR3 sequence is CASGLIKLAGGANSTDTQYF. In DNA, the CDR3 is TGTGCTAGTGGTTTGATCAAGCTAGCGGGGGGGGCAAATAGCACAGATACGCAGTATTTT.

For the CDR3, the DNA is TGTGCCAGCAGCTTGGAGGACAGTAAGGACACCATATATTTT. Translated, it gives CASSLEDSKDTIYF. The rearrangement joins TRBV7-9 to TRBJ1-3, with a tentative D call TRBD1 (6 bases). With 3 bases removed from V and 8 bases from J, the gap between germline ends came to 14 bases. The CDR3 runs 14 residues. The germline V gene encodes CDR1 SEHNR and CDR2 FQNEAQ (reference sequence).

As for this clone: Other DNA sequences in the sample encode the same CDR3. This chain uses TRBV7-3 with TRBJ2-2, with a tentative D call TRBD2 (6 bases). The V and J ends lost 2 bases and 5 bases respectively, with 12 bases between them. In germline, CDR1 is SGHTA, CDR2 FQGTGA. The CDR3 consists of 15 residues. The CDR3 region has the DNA TGTGCCAGCAGCTTACTCGGGGGAAATACCGGGGAGCTGTTTTTT. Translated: CASSLLGGNTGELFF.

CDR3 sequence reads: CSAPGLGELFF. The CDR3 DNA reads TGCAGTGCTCCGGGACTGGGTGAACTGTTTTTT. The V call is TRBV20-1, the J call TRBJ1-4; maybe TRBD1 (5 bases). The CDR3 sequence is 11 residues long. CDR1 and CDR2 (germline): DFQATT, SNEGSKA (reference sequence). The V end was cut by 5 bases, the J end by 12 bases, with 13 bases between.

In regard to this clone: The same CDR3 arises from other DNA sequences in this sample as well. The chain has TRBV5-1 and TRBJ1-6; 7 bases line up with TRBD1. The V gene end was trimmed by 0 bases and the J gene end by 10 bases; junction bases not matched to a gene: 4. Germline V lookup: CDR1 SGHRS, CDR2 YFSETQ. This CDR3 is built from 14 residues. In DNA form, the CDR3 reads TGCGCCAGCAGCTTGGACAGGGGAGGCTCACCCCTCCACTTT. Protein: CASSLDRGGSPLHF.

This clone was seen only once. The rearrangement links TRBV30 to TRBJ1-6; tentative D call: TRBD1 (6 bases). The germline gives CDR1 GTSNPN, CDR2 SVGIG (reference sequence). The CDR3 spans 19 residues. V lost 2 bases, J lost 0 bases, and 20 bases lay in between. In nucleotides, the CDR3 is TGTGCCTGGAGTCCTACCCGGACAGTCCCTAGCTCCTATAATTCACCCCTCCACTTT. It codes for CAWSPTRTVPSSYNSPLHF.

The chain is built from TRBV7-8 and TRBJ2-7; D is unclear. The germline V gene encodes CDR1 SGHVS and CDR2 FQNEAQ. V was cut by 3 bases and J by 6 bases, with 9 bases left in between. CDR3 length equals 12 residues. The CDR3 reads CASSLPYSEQYF. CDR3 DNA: TGTGCCAGCAGCTTGCCGTACTCCGAGCAGTACTTC.

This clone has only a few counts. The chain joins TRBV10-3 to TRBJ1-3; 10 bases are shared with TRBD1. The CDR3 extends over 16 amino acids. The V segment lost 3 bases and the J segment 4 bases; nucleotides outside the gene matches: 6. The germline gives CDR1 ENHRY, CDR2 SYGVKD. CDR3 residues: CAISESGTGAGNTIYF. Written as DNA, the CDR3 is TGTGCCATCAGTGAATCCGGGACAGGGGCCGGAAACACCATATATTTT.

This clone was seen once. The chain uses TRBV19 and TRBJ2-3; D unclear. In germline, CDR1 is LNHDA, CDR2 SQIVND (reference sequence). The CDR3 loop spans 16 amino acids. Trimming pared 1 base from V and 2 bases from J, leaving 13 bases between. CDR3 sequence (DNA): TGTGCCAGTAGTATAGGGCAGGTGTCTCACACAGATACGCAGTATTTT. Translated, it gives CASSIGQVSHTDTQYF.

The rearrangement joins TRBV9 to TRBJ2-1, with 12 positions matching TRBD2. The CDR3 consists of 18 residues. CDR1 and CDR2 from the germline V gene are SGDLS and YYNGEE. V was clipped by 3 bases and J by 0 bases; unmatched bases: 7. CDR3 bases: TGTGCCAGCAGCGCCTCGGGACTAGCGGGCAACTCCTACAATGAGCAGTTCTTC. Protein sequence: CASSASGLAGNSYNEQFF.

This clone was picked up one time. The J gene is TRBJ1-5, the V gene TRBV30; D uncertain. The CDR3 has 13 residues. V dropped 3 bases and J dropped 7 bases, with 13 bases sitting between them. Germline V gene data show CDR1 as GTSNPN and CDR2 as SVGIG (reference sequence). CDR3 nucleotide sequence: TGTGCCTGGAGCCCCGGGAGTCAACAGCCCCAGCATTTT. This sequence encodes CAWSPGSQQPQHF.

The CDR3, as DNA: TGTGCCAGCAAATCAGGCGGGGGCCTTTACGAGCAGTACTTC. Translation gives CASKSGGGLYEQYF. This chain joins TRBV7-2 and TRBJ2-7, with D maybe TRBD2 (7 bases). The germline V gene has CDR1 SGHTA and CDR2 FQGNSA. This CDR3 contains 14 residues. The V and J ends lost 7 bases and 4 bases respectively, with 17 bases between them.

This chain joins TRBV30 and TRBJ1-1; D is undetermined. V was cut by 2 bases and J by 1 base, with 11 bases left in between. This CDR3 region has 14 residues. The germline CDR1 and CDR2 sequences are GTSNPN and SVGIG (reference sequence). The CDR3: CAWSRKASNTEAFF. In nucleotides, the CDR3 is TGTGCCTGGAGTCGCAAAGCCTCGAACACTGAAGCTTTCTTT.

CDR3 in amino acids: CASSPLAGGRTDTQYF. The CDR3 DNA reads as TGTGCCAGCAGCCCGTTAGCGGGGGGCCGCACAGATACGCAGTATTTT. V gene TRBV14 combines with J gene TRBJ2-3; 10 bases map to TRBD2. Per germline, CDR1 SGHDN and CDR2 FVKESK. The CDR3 runs to 16 residues. The trim removed 4 bases at V and 1 base at J, leaving 5 bases unmatched.

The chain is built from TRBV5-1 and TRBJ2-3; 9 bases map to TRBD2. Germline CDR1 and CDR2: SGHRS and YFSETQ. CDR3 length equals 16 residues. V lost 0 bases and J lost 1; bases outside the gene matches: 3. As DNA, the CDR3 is TGCGCCAGCAGCTTGGAGCCTAGCGGGGGCACAGATACGCAGTATTTT. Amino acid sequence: CASSLEPSGGTDTQYF.

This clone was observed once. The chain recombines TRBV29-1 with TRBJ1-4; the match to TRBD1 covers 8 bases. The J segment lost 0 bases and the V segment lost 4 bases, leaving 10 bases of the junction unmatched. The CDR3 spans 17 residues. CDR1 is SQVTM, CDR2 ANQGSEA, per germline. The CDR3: CSVVGQGTGATNEKLFF. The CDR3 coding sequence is TGCAGCGTTGTGGGACAAGGGACAGGCGCAACTAATGAAAAACTGTTTTTT.

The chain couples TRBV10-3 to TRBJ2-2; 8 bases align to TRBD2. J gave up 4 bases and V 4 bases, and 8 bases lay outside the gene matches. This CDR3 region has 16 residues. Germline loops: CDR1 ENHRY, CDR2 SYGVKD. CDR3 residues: CAISGGGTRGTGELFF. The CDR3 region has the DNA TGTGCCATCAGTGGGGGAGGGACTAGAGGCACCGGGGAGCTGTTTTTT.